These 7 T cell receptor beta chains came from one sample sequenced in a study of Ad26.COV2.S vaccination and SARS-CoV-2 variants. Sequenced by immunoSEQ multiplex PCR; TCRdb stores in-frame clones only, minus some. The sample carries around 380,000 clones, approximately 90% recorded once. Treatment given: roughly 20 received Ad26.COV2.S at low or high dose, single or two shots; several received placebo; per-sample allocation not given. Samples were taken on day 63 after the first vaccine or placebo injection. The sequences come from peripheral blood, collected in a trial of Ad26.COV2.S vaccine versus placebo. The receptors derive from a person aged 18-65 years who received the Ad26.COV2.S COVID-19 vaccine or a placebo.

This chain uses TRBV11-2 with TRBJ1-2; D is undetermined. The germline V and J ends were trimmed by 5 bases and 7 bases, with 8 bases remaining between them. Germline V CDR1 and CDR2: SGHAT, FQNNGV. This CDR3 spans 11 amino acids. CDR3 DNA sequence: TGTGCCAGCAGCACCGGTGGTGGCTACACCTTC. Translating gives CASSTGGGYTF.

This clone was counted a few times. V gene TRBV25-1 combines with J gene TRBJ1-5; D not resolved. V gave up 6 bases and J gave up 3 bases, with 9 bases separating them. The CDR3 spans 13 residues. Germline loops: CDR1 MGHDK, CDR2 SYGVNS. CDR3 loop: CASRGSFNQPQHF. The CDR3 nucleotides are TGTGCCAGCAGGGGCAGCTTCAATCAGCCCCAGCATTTT.

The chain employs TRBV20-1 and TRBJ2-1, with unresolved D. CDR1 and CDR2 (germline): DFQATT, SNEGSKA (reference sequence). This CDR3 comprises 11 residues. V shed 3 bases and J shed 3 bases, with 3 bases lying between them. In DNA, the CDR3 is TGCAGTGCTAGGGACTACAATGAGCAGTTCTTC. Amino acids: CSARDYNEQFF.

V and J are TRBV27 and TRBJ1-2, with D perhaps matching TRBD1 (5 bases). Germline V CDR1 and CDR2: MNHEY, SMNVEV (reference sequence). CDR3 size: 14 residues. With 5 bases removed from V and 8 bases from J, the gap between germline ends came to 18 bases. The CDR3 DNA reads as TGTGCCAGCAGTGTGTCCGCAGGGCCATGGGGCTACACCTTC. Translated, it gives CASSVSAGPWGYTF.

CDR3 residues: CASSKIQGTDTQYF. In nucleotides, the CDR3 is TGTGCCAGCAGTAAGATACAGGGGACAGATACGCAGTATTTT. V is TRBV6-5 and J is TRBJ2-3, with 7 nucleotides matching TRBD1. The CDR3 is 14 amino acids. With 5 bases clipped from V and 3 bases from J, the junction kept 5 bases outside the gene matches. CDR1 and CDR2 (germline): MNHEY, SVGAGI.

The chain carries TRBV6-5 and TRBJ2-7; no reliable D call. This CDR3 region has 13 residues. The V and J ends lost 6 bases and 2 bases respectively, with 11 bases between them. Germline values: CDR1 MNHEY, CDR2 SVGAGI. CDR3 sequence reads: CASRGSPAYEQYF. In nucleotides, the CDR3 is TGTGCCAGCAGGGGATCCCCCGCCTACGAGCAGTACTTC.

A few counts support this clone. V usage is TRBV2 and J usage is TRBJ2-2, with D possibly TRBD2 on 6 matching bases. This CDR3 contains 15 residues. The germline gives CDR1 SNHLY, CDR2 FYNNEI. Trimming removed 10 bases at V and 4 bases at J, with 19 bases between. CDR3 sequence reads: CATSMGGASTGELFF. The DNA of the CDR3 is TGTGCCACCTCCATGGGGGGAGCCTCCACCGGGGAGCTGTTTTTT.